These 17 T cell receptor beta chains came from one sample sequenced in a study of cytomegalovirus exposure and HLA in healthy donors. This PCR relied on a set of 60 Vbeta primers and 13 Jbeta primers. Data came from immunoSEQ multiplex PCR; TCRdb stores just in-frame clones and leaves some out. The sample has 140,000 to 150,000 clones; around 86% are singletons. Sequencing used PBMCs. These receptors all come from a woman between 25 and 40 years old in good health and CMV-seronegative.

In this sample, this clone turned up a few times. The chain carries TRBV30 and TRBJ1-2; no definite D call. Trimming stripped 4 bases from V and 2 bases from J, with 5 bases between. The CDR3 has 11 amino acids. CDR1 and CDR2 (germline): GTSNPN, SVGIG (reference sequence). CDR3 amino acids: CAWTENYGYTF. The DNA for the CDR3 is TGTGCCTGGACCGAGAACTATGGCTACACCTTC.

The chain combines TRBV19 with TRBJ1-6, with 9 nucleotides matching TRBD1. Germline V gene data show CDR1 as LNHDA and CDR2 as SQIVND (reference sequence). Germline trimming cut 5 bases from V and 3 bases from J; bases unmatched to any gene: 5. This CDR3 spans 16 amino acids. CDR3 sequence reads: CASSPKDRGYNSPLHF. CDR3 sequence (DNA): TGTGCCAGTAGTCCAAAGGACAGGGGCTATAATTCACCCCTCCACTTT.

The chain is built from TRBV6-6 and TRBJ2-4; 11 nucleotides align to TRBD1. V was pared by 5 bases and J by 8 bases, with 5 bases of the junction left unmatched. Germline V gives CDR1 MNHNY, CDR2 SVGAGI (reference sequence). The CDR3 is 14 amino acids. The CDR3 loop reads CASSGGTGGYIQYF. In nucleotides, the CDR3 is TGTGCCAGCAGTGGAGGGACAGGGGGTTACATTCAGTACTTC.

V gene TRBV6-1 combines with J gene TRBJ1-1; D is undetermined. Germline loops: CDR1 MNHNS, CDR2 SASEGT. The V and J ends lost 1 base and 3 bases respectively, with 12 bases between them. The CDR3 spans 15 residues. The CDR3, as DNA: TGTGCCAGCAGTGAAGTAGTCCTTGGTTACACTGAAGCTTTCTTT. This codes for CASSEVVLGYTEAFF.

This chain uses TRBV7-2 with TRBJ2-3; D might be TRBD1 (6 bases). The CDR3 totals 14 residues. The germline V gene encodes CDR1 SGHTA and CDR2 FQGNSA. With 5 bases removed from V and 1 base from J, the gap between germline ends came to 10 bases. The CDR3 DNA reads TGTGCCAGCAGCGACAGGCGGGGCACAGATACGCAGTATTTT. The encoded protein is CASSDRRGTDTQYF.

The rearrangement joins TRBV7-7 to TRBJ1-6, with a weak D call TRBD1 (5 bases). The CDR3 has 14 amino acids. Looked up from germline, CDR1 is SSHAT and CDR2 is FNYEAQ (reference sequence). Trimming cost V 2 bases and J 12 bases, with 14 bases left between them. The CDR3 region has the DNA TGTGCCAGCAGCTTAAACCTCTGGCAGGGACCCCTCCACTTT. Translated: CASSLNLWQGPLHF.

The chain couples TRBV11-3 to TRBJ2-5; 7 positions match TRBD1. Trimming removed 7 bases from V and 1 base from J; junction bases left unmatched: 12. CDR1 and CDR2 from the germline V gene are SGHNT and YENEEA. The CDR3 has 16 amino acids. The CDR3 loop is CASNVKRQGIQETQYF. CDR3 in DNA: TGTGCCAGCAACGTTAAGAGACAGGGCATCCAAGAGACCCAGTACTTC.

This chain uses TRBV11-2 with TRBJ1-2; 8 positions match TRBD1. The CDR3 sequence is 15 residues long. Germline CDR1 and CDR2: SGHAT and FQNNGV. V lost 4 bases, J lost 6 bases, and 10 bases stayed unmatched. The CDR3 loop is CASSSFRTGGHGYTF. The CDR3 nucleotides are TGTGCCAGCAGCTCCTTCCGAACAGGGGGTCATGGCTACACCTTC.

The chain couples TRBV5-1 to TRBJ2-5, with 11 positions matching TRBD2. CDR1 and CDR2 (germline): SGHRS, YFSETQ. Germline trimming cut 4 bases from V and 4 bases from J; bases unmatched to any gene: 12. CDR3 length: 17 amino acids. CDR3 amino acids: CASSPGGSGGARETQYF. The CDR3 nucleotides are TGCGCCAGCAGCCCCGGCGGTAGCGGGGGGGCCCGAGAGACCCAGTACTTC. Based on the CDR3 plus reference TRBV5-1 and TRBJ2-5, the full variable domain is KAGVTQTPRYLIKTRGQQVTLSCSPISGHRSVSWYQQTPGQGLQFLFEYFSETQRNKGNFPGRFSGRQFSNSRSEMNVSTLELGDSALYLCASSPGGSGGARETQYFGPGTRLLVL.

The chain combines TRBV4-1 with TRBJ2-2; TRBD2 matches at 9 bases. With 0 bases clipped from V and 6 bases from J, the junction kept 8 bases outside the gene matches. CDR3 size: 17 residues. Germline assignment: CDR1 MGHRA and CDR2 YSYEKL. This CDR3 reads CASSQEGAGGFSGELFF. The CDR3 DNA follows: TGCGCCAGCAGCCAAGAGGGGGCGGGAGGGTTCTCCGGGGAGCTGTTTTTT.

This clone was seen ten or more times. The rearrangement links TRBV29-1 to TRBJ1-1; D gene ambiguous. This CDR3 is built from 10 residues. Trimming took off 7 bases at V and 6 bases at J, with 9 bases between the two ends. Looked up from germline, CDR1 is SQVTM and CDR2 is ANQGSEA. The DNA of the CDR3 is TGCAGCGCCTGGACTGCTGAAGCTTTCTTT. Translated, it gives CSAWTAEAFF.

The CDR3 DNA sequence: TGTGCCTGGAGGGACAGGGATAATTCACCCCTCCACTTT. This sequence encodes CAWRDRDNSPLHF. The chain has TRBV30 and TRBJ1-6; TRBD1 aligns across 8 bases. The CDR3 spans 13 residues. V dropped 3 bases and J dropped 5; count of bases not matched to a gene: 0. Germline V gives CDR1 GTSNPN, CDR2 SVGIG (reference sequence).

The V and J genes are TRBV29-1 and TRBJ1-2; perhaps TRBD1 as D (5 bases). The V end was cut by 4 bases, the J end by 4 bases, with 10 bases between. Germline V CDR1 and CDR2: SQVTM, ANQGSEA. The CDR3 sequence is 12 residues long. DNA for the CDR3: TGCAGCGTTGGGGGGGGGACCTATGGCTACACCTTC. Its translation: CSVGGGTYGYTF.

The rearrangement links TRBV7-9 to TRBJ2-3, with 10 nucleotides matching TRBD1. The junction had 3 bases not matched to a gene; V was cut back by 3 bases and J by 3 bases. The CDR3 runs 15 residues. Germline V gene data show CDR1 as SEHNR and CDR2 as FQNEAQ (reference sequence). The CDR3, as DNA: TGTGCCAGCAGCTTTGGGACAGGGGAAACAGATACGCAGTATTTT. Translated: CASSFGTGETDTQYF.

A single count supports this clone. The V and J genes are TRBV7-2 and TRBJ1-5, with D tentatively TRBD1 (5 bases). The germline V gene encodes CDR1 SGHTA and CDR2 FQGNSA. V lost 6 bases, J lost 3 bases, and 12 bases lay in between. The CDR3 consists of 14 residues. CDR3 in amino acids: CASSRGLPNQPQHF. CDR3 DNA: TGTGCCAGCAGTAGGGGACTTCCCAATCAGCCCCAGCATTTT.

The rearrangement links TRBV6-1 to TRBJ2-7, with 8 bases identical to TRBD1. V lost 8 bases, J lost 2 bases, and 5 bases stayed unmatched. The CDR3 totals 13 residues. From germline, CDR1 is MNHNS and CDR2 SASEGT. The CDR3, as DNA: TGTGCCAGCGGAGACAGGGGAACCTACGAGCAGTACTTC. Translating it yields CASGDRGTYEQYF.

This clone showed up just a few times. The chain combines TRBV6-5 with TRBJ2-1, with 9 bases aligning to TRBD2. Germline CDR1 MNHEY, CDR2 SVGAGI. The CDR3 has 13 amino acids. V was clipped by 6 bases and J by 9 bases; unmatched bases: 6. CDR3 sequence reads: CASRLGLASEQFF. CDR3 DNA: TGTGCCAGCAGACTCGGACTAGCGAGTGAGCAGTTCTTC.